This T cell receptor (beta chain) was identified during a study of T cells in Graves' hyperthyroidism and ophthalmopathy. This CDR3 has 15 amino acids. Looked up from germline, CDR1 is MGHDK and CDR2 is SYGVNS. Trimming left V 3 bases short and J 6 bases short, with 18 bases between. Amplification of TCR beta CDR3 regions was performed using RNA transcripts as template. In the first-round RT-PCR of the TCR CDR3, the HTBI primer set was used. TCRdb re-called the multiplex PCR reads through MiXCR, storing one row per CDR3 protein. Of about 560,000 distinct CDR3 sequences listed, 12% to 15% are singletons. Those with hyperthyroidism were 18 to 65 years old, newly diagnosed, and ill for under 2 months. Orbital computed tomography and thyroid ultrasound, together with serum TRAb and thyroxine and clinical symptoms, were used for diagnoses. Study results and limitations: In simple terms, a model built on 13 V-J features told ophthalmopathy apart from stable hyperthyroidism.

In this sample, this clonotype turned up a few times. Its specificity is unknown. The specimen sequenced was blood. The sequence derives from a woman in her thirties or forties with Graves' hyperthyroidism. The rearrangement joins TRBV25-1 to TRBJ2-7; D may be TRBD1 or TRBD2 (5 bases each). This CDR3 is CASSESGHKRGEQYF. CDR3 in DNA: TGTGCCAGCAGTGAGTCAGGACACAAACGGGGCGAGCAGTACTTC.